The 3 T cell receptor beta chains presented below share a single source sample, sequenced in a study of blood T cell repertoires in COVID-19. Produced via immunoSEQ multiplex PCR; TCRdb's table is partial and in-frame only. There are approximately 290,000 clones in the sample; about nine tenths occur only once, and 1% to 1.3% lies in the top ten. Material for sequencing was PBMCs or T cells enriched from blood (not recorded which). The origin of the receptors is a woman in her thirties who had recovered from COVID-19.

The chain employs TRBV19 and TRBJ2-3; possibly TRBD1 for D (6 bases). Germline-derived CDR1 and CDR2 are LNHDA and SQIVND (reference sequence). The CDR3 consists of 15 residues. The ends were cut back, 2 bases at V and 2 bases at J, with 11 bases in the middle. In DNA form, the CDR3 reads TGTGCCAGTAGTATATTGACAGGAAACACAGATACGCAGTATTTT. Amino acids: CASSILTGNTDTQYF.

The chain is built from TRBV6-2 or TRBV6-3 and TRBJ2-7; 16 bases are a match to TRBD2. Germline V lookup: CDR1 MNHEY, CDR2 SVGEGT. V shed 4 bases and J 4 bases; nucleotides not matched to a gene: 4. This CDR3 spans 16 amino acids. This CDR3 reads CASSSGTSGRAYEQYF. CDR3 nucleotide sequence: TGTGCCAGCAGTTCGGGGACTAGCGGGAGGGCTTACGAGCAGTACTTC.

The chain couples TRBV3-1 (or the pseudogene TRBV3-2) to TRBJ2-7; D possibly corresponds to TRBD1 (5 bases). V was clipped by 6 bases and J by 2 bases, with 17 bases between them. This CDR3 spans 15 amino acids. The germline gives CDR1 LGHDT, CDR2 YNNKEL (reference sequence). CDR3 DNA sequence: TGTGCCAGCAGTCAACCTCTGGGGCGCACCTACGAGCAGTACTTC. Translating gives CASSQPLGRTYEQYF.